This T cell receptor beta chain was retrieved from a study of CD8+CD57+ T cells in acquired aplastic anemia. Profiling that covered TCR beta VDJ and CDR3 relied on genomic DNA as its template. TCRdb analysed the reads with MiXCR anew, one entry per CDR3 protein. In the table there are 100,000 to 150,000 distinct CDR3 sequences, about 60% of which are singletons. The sample holds many counts of this clonotype. Patients picked for sequencing had shown CD8+CD57+ cell expansion detected by flow cytometry. All patients had severe acquired aplastic anemia. The CDR3 sequence is 14 residues long. Germline V gene data show CDR1 as SEHNR and CDR2 as FQNEAQ (reference sequence). The V end was cut by 1 base, the J end by 5 bases, with 12 bases between.

The TCR was taken from a human donor with aplastic anemia. The chain uses TRBV7-9 and TRBJ2-7; TRBD2 is a possible D gene (5 bases). The source material was sorted CD4+, CD8+, or CD8+CD57+ T cells (not recorded which) from PBMCs. CDR3 sequence reads: CASSLVTRSHEQYF. The CDR3, as DNA: TGTGCCAGCAGCTTAGTTACTAGATCCCACGAGCAGTACTTC.